These 7 T cell receptor beta chains were sequenced from one sample in a study of T cells in Graves' hyperthyroidism and ophthalmopathy. Amplification of TCR beta CDR3 regions was performed using RNA transcripts as template. The HTBI primer set served for first-round RT-PCR of the TCR CDR3. TCRdb analysed the multiplex PCR reads with MiXCR anew, one entry per CDR3 protein. The sample carries around 360,000 distinct CDR3 sequences, approximately 16% recorded once. Sequenced material: blood. These receptors all come from a woman aged 55-70 years with Graves' ophthalmopathy.

This clonotype appeared many times. V usage is TRBV6-1 and J usage is TRBJ2-1; 8 bases map to TRBD2. Germline loops: CDR1 MNHNS, CDR2 SASEGT. The CDR3 extends over 15 amino acids. V shed 6 bases and J 5 bases; nucleotides not matched to a gene: 9. The CDR3 region has the DNA TGTGCCAGCAGACTCGACCGGACTAGCCACAATGAGCAGTTCTTC. This codes for CASRLDRTSHNEQFF.

This clonotype has a handful of counts. The rearrangement joins TRBV10-3 to TRBJ2-4, with 7 positions matching TRBD1. V was clipped by 7 bases and J by 5 bases; unmatched bases: 5. CDR1 and CDR2 (germline): ENHRY, SYGVKD. CDR3 length: 13 residues. The CDR3 protein is CAITYRGQNIQYF. The CDR3 bases are TGTGCCATCACTTACAGGGGCCAAAACATTCAGTACTTC.

As regards this clonotype: It may be a read error: a sequence one base away is much more abundant. The V gene is TRBV6-2 or TRBV6-3, the J gene TRBJ2-7; weak D call: TRBD2 (5 bases). The length of the CDR3 is 16 residues. V was clipped by 2 bases and J by 0 bases, with 14 bases between them. Germline assignment: CDR1 MNHEY and CDR2 SVGEGT. CDR3: CASSYGEGIVSYEQYF. The CDR3 region has the DNA TGTGCCAGCAGTTACGGAGAGGGAATAGTCTCCTACGAGCAGTACTTC.

The chain couples TRBV24-1 to TRBJ2-4, with 14 bases that match TRBD2. Germline assignment: CDR1 KGHDR and CDR2 SFDVKD. CDR3 size: 17 residues. Trimming at V came to 4 bases and at J to 2 bases, leaving 3 bases not matched to a gene. CDR3 bases: TGTGCCACCAGTGAGGGGACTAGCGGGAGTACCAAAAACATTCAGTACTTC. This sequence encodes CATSEGTSGSTKNIQYF.

This sequence joins TRBV6-5 and TRBJ2-6, with D possibly TRBD1 on 6 matching bases. V was trimmed by 0 bases and J by 1 base, leaving 7 bases between them. The CDR3 is made up of 16 amino acids. The germline CDR1 and CDR2 sequences are MNHEY and SVGAGI. CDR3 coding DNA: TGTGCCAGCAGTTACTCTACAGGGTCTGGGGCCAACGTCCTGACTTTC. This translates into CASSYSTGSGANVLTF.

About this clonotype: A much more abundant neighbour one base away suggests this may be a read error. The rearrangement uses TRBV7-9 and TRBJ2-3, with D maybe TRBD1 (6 bases). This CDR3 has 15 amino acids. V was cut by 4 bases and J by 2 bases, with 13 bases left in between. Germline CDR1 is SEHNR and CDR2 is FQNEAQ (reference sequence). CDR3 residues: CASSSIQGVTDTQYF. The CDR3, as DNA: TGTGCCAGCAGCTCAATACAGGGTGTCACAGATACGCAGTATTTT.

In its sample, this clonotype was seen a few times. This sequence joins TRBV5-1 and TRBJ2-3; 8 positions agree with TRBD2. The germline gives CDR1 SGHRS, CDR2 YFSETQ. V was clipped by 6 bases and J by 2 bases; unmatched bases: 5. The CDR3 totals 14 residues. The CDR3 DNA is TGCGCCAGCACGAAGCGGGAGTACACAGATACGCAGTATTTT. Translated, it gives CASTKREYTDTQYF.